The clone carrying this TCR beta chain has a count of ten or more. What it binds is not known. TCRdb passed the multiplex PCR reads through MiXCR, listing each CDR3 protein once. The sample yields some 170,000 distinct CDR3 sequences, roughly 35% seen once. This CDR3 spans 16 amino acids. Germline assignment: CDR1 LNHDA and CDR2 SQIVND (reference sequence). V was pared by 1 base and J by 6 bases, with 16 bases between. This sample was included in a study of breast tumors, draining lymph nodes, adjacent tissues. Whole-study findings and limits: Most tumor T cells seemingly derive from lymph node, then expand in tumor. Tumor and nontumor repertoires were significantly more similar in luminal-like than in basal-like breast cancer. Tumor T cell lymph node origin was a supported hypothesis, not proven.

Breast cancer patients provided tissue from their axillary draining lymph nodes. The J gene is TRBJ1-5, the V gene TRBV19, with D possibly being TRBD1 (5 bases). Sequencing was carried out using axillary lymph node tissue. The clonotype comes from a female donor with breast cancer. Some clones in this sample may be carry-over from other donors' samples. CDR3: CASSIVAGTSGQPQHF. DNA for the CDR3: TGTGCCAGTAGTATAGTGGCAGGGACGTCAGGTCAGCCCCAGCATTTT.